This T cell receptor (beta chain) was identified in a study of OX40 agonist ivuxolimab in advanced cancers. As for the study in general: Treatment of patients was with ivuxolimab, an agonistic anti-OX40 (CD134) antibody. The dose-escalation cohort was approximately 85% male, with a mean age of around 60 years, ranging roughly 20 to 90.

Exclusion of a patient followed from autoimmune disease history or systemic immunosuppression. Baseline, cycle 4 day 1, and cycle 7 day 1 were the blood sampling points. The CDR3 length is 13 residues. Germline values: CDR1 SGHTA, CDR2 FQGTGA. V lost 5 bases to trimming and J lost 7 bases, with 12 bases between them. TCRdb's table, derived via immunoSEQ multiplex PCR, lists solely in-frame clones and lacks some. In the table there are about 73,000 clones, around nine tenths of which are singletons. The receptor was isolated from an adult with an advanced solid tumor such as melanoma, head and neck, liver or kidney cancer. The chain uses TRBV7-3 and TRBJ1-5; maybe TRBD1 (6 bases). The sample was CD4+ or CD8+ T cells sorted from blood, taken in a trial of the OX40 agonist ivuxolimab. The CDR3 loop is CASSPERGQPQHF. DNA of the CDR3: TGTGCCAGCAGCCCGGAGAGGGGGCAGCCCCAGCATTTT.